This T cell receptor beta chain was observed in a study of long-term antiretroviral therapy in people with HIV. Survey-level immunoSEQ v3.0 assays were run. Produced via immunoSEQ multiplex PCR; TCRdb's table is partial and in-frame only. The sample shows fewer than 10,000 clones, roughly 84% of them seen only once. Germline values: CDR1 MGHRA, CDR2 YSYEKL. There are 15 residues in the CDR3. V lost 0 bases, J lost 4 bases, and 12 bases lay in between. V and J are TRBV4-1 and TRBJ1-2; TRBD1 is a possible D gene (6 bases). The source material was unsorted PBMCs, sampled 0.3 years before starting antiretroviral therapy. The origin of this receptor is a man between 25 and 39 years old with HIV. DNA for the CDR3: TGCGCCAGCAGCCAAGATGGCAGGGGACTCTATGGCTACACCTTC. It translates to CASSQDGRGLYGYTF.